This T cell receptor beta chain stems from a study of blood T cell repertoires in COVID-19. The germline CDR1 and CDR2 sequences are SEHNR and FQNEAQ (reference sequence). The CDR3 spans 15 residues. V gave up 1 base and J gave up 1 base, with 11 bases separating them. The protocol was immunoSEQ multiplex PCR, while the TCRdb copy is restricted to in-frame clones and leaves out a portion. Among fewer than 250,000 clones listed, roughly 91% were seen once. The sample consisted of peripheral blood. The J gene is TRBJ2-7, the V gene TRBV7-9, with D tentatively TRBD2 (5 bases). This TCR came from a man in his thirties or forties with COVID-19, enrolled during active disease. The DNA for the CDR3 is TGTGCCAGCAGCTTAGTCGGTAGCGAGTCCTACGAGCAGTACTTC. This translates into CASSLVGSESYEQYF. The full variable domain, in which reference TRBV7-9 and TRBJ2-7 provide the parts outside the CDR3, is DTGVSQNPRHKITKRGQNVTFRCDPISEHNRLYWYRQTLGQGPEFLTYFQNEAQLEKSRLLSDRFSAERPKGSFSTLEIQRTEQGDSAMYLCASSLVGSESYEQYFGPGTRLTVT.